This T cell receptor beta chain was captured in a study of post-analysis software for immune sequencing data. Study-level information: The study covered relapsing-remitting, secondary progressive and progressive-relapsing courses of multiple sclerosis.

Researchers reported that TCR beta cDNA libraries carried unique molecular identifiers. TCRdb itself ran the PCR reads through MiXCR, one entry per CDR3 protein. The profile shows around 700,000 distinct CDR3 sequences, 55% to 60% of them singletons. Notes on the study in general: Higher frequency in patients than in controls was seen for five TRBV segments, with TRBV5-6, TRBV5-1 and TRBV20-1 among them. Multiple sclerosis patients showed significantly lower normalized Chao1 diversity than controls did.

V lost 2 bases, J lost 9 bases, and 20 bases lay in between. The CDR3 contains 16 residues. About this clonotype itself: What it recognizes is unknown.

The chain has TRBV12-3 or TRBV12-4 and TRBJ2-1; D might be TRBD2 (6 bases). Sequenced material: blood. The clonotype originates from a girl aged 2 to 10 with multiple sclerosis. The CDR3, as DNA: TGTGCCAGCAGTTTAACTGGGGACTCGGCTAGTGGTGAGCAGTTCTTC. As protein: CASSLTGDSASGEQFF.